The clone carrying this TCR beta chain was seen once. Its matching antigen is unknown. The PCR was carried out with 60 Vbeta primers and 13 Jbeta primers. Sequencing used immunoSEQ multiplex PCR; TCRdb keeps in-frame clones, though not all of them. The table lists roughly 60,000 clones, 70% to 80% of them singletons. The data belong to a study of cytomegalovirus exposure and HLA in healthy donors. Findings and caveats of the study: Researchers reported in a later analysis that a missense DCLRE1C variant was tied to TCR beta V- and J-gene trimming.

V shed 2 bases and J 2 bases; nucleotides not matched to a gene: 10. CDR3 length equals 17 residues. The germline gives CDR1 SGHTA, CDR2 FQGNSA. The rearrangement uses TRBV7-2 and TRBJ2-5; 8 nucleotides agree with TRBD2. Sequencing was performed on PBMCs. The source of this sequence is a woman aged 60-75 years in good health and CMV-seropositive. The CDR3: CASSLSPSGGTQETQYF. CDR3 nucleotide sequence: TGTGCCAGCAGCTTATCCCCCAGCGGGGGTACGCAAGAGACCCAGTACTTC.